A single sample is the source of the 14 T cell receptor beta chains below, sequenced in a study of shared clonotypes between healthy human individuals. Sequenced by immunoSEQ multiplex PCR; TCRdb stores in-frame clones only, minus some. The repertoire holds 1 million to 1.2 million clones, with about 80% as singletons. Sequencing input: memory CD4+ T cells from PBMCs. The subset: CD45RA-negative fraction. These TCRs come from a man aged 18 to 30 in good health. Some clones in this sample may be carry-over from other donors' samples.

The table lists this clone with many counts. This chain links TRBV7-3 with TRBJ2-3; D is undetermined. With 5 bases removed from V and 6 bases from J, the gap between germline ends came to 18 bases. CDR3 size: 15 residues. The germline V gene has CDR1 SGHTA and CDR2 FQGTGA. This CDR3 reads CASSHSPTDGDTQYF. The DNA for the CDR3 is TGTGCCAGCAGCCACTCCCCGACTGATGGGGATACGCAGTATTTT.

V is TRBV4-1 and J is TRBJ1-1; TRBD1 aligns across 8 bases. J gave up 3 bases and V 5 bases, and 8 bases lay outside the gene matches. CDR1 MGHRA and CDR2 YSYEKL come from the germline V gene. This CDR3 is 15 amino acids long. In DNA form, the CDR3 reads TGCGCCAGCAGCGGACAGGGAGGTCGAGACACTGAAGCTTTCTTT. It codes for CASSGQGGRDTEAFF.

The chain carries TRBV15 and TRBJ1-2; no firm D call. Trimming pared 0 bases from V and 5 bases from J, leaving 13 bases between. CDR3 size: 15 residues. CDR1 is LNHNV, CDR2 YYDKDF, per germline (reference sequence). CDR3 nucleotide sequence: TGTGCCACCAGCAGAGACAGGTTGGGTGGTTATGGCTACACCTTC. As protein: CATSRDRLGGYGYTF.

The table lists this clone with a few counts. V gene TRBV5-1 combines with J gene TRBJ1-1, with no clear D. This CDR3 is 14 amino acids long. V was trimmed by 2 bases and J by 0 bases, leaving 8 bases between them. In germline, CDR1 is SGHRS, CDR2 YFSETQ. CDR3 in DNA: TGCGCCAGCAGCTTAGAATTTGTGAACACTGAAGCTTTCTTT. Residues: CASSLEFVNTEAFF.

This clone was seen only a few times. The CDR3 is CASSFQGVTEAFF. The CDR3 DNA reads as TGTGCCAGCAGTTTTCAGGGAGTCACTGAAGCTTTCTTT. The chain recombines TRBV2 with TRBJ1-1, with D perhaps TRBD1 (5 bases). This CDR3 comprises 13 residues. Germline assignment: CDR1 SNHLY and CDR2 FYNNEI. Between the trimmed V and J ends, which lost 5 bases and 4 bases, there was a span of 11 bases.

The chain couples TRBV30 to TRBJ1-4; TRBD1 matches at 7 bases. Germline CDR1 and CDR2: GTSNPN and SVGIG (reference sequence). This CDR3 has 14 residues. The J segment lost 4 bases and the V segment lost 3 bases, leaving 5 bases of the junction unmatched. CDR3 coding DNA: TGTGCCTGGAGCTGGACAGGTGTTAATGAAAAACTGTTTTTT. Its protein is CAWSWTGVNEKLFF.

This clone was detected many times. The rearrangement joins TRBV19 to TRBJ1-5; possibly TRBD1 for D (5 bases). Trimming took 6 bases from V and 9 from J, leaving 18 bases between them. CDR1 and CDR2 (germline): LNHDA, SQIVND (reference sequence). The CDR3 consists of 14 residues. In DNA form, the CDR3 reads TGTGCCAGTAGCCGAGCGGGACCGGGACGGCCCCAGCATTTT. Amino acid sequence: CASSRAGPGRPQHF.

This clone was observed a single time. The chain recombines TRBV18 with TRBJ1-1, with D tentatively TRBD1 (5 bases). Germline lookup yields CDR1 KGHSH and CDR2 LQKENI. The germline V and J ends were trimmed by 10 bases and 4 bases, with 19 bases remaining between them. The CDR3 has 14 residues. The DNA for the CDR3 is TGTGCCACCCTAGCTTGGGGCGGGGGCACTGAAGCTTTCTTT. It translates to CATLAWGGGTEAFF.

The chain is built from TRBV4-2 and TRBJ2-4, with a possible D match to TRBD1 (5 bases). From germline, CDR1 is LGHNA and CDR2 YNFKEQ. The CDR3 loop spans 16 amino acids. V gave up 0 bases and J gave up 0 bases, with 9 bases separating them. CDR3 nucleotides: TGTGCCAGCAGCCAAGAAGACAGTTTAGCCAAAAACATTCAGTACTTC. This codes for CASSQEDSLAKNIQYF.

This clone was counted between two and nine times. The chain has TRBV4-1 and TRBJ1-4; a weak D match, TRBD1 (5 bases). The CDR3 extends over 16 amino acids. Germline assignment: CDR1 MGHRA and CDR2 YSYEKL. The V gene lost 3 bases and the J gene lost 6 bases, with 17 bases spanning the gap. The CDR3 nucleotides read TGCGCCAGCAGCCACCCCAAGGGCGGGGGGGATGAAAAACTGTTTTTT. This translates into CASSHPKGGGDEKLFF.

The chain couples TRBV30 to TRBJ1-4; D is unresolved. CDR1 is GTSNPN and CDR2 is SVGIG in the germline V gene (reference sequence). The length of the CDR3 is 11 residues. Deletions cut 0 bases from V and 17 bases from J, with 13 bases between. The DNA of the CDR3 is TGTGCCTGGAGTGTTTCATCTAGGTTTTTTTTT. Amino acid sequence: CAWSVSSRFFF.

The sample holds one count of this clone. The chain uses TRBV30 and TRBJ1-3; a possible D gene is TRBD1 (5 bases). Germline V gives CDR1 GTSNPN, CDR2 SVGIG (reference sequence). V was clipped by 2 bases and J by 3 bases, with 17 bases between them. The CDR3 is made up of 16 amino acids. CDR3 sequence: CAWSSSRGAFGNTIYF. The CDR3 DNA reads TGTGCCTGGAGTAGCTCGAGAGGGGCTTTTGGAAACACCATATATTTT.

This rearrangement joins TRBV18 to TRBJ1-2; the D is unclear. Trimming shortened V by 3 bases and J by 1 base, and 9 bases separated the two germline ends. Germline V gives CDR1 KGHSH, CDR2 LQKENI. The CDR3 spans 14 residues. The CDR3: CASSPGNFNYGYTF. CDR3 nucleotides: TGTGCCAGCTCACCTGGGAACTTTAACTATGGCTACACCTTC. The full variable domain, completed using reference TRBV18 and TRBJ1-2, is NAGVMQNPRHLVRRRGQEARLRCSPMKGHSHVYWYRQLPEEGLKFMVYLQKENIIDESGMPKERFSAEFPKEGPSILRIQQVVRGDSAAYFCASSPGNFNYGYTFGSGTRLTVV.

The CDR3 sequence: CASSLFGQGATEAFF. As DNA, the CDR3 is TGTGCCAGCAGTTTATTCGGGCAGGGGGCCACTGAAGCTTTCTTT. V is TRBV28 and J is TRBJ1-1; 8 bases are a match to TRBD1. CDR3 size: 15 residues. Germline assignment: CDR1 MDHEN and CDR2 SYDVKM. V shed 1 base, J shed 4 bases, and the junction held 5 bases outside the gene matches.